This T cell receptor beta chain was sequenced in a study of blood T cells in healthy people across ages. Study-level findings and limits: Fewer expanded clones and more diversity marked long-lived versus aged donors. No conclusive comparison of naive versus antigen-experienced cells was possible with unsorted PBMCs.

On this clonotype: Its antigen remains unknown.

The CDR3 spans 12 residues. V lost 5 bases to trimming and J lost 6 bases, with 10 bases between them. Per the germline V gene, CDR1 is SGHVS and CDR2 is FQNEAQ. Then a second PCR, running roughly 7 to 12 cycles, was carried out with a sample-barcoded 5' primer and a J-beta primer mix. Individual samples furnished no less than 3 million CDR3-containing paired-end reads apiece. TCRdb re-derived calls from the 5' RACE reads in MiXCR, one entry per CDR3 protein. The table has nearly 1 million distinct CDR3 sequences, roughly 51% seen once. The chain recombines TRBV7-8 with TRBJ1-2, with D perhaps TRBD1 (6 bases). The specimen was blood. The sequence was obtained from a woman between 55 and 75 years old in good health. The CDR3 sequence is CASSRGHNGYTF. CDR3 DNA sequence: TGTGCCAGCAGCCGGGGACATAATGGCTACACCTTC.